This TCR beta chain came from a study of shared clonotypes between healthy human individuals. Worth noting for this clone: Its antigen is as yet unknown.

Trimming pared 0 bases from V and 0 bases from J, leaving 8 bases between. The CDR3 consists of 15 residues. Germline assignment: CDR1 MNHEY and CDR2 SVGAGI. The study's findings and limits: What rarefaction showed was incomplete sorted-subset sequencing despite large depth.

Sequenced by immunoSEQ multiplex PCR; TCRdb stores in-frame clones only, minus some. The profile covers some 1.4 million clones, with roughly 96% appearing a single time and 0.95% to 1.5% taken by the ten largest. This chain uses TRBV6-5 with TRBJ1-2, with unresolved D. The sequence derives from a man between 25 and 39 years old in good health. The specimen was naive CD4+ T cells sorted from blood. The subset denotes: CD45RA+ positively selected. DNA of the CDR3: TGTGCCAGCAGTTACTCTGCAGGCGCTAACTATGGCTACACCTTC. Translation gives CASSYSAGANYGYTF.